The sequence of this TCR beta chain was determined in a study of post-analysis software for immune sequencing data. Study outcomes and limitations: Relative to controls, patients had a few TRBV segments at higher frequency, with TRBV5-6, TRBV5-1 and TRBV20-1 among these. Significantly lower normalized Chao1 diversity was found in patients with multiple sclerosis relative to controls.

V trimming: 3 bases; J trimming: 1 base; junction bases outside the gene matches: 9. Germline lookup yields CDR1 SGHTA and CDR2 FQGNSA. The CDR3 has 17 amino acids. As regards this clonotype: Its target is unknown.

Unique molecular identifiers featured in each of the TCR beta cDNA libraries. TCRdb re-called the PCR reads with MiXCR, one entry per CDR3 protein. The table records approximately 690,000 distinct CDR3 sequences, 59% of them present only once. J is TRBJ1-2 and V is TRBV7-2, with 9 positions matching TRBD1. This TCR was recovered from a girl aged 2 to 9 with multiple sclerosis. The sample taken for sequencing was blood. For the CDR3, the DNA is TGTGCCAGCAGCTTGGGACAGGGTGGCCCTAATAACTATGGCTACACCTTC. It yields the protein CASSLGQGGPNNYGYTF.